This TCR beta chain was identified in a study of blood T cell repertoires in COVID-19. TCRdb's copy holds only in-frame clones and misses some; the assay was immunoSEQ multiplex PCR. The table shows under 350,000 clones, with 80% to 90% occurring only once. The sample taken for sequencing was peripheral blood. The receptor's source is a woman in her sixties or seventies with acute or convalescent COVID-19.

CDR3 amino acids: CASSQSAAQGYTF. CDR3 nucleotides: TGTGCCAGCAGCCAATCAGCGGCTCAAGGCTACACCTTC. The genes are TRBV16 and TRBJ1-2, with D hard to call. The CDR3 is made up of 13 amino acids. Deletions cut 0 bases from V and 8 bases from J, with 10 bases between. The germline gives CDR1 KGHSY, CDR2 FQNENV.